This entry describes one T cell receptor beta chain. The entry originates in a study of blood T cell repertoires in COVID-19. TCRdb's table, derived via immunoSEQ multiplex PCR, lists solely in-frame clones and lacks some. The repertoire holds 250,000 to 350,000 clones, with under 90% as singletons. The CDR3 consists of 14 residues. Looked up from germline, CDR1 is SGHDN and CDR2 is FVKESK. The V and J ends lost 3 bases and 7 bases respectively, with 12 bases between them. Donors in Cohort 3 counted as recovered after two negative PCRs, clearance, or symptom resolution. The chain is built from TRBV14 and TRBJ1-4; a weak D match, TRBD1 (6 bases). The sample comprised PBMCs or T cells enriched from blood (not recorded which). The sequence derives from a woman younger than 30 who had recovered from COVID-19. CDR3 amino acids: CASSHQGLGEKLFF. The CDR3 region has the DNA TGTGCCAGCAGCCACCAGGGGTTGGGTGAAAAACTGTTTTTT. The full variable domain, completed using reference TRBV14 and TRBJ1-4, is EAGVTQFPSHSVIEKGQTVTLRCDPISGHDNLYWYRRVMGKEIKFLLHFVKESKQDESGMPNNRFLAERTGGTYSTLKVQPAELEDSGVYFCASSHQGLGEKLFFGSGTQLSVL.